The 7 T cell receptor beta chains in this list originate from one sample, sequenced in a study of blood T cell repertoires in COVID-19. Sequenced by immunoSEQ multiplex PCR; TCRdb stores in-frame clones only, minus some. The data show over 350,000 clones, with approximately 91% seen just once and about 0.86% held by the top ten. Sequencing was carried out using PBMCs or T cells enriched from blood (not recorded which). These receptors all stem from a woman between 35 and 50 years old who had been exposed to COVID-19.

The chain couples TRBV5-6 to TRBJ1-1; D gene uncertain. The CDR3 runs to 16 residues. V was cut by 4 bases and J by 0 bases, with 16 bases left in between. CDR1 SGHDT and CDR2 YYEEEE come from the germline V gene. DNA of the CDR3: TGTGCCAGCAGCCCCTATGCGGAGACCATGAACACTGAAGCTTTCTTT. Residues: CASSPYAETMNTEAFF.

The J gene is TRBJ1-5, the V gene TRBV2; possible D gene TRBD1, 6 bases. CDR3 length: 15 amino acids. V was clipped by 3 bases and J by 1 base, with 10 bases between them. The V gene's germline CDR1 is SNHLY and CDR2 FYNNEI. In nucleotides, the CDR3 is TGTGCCAGCAGTGACCCAGGGGAGAGCAATCAGCCCCAGCATTTT. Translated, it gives CASSDPGESNQPQHF.

CDR3 DNA sequence: TGTGCCAGCAGTTTAGTTGGACAGGGGGCGCGAGGTCAGCCCCAGCATTTT. As protein: CASSLVGQGARGQPQHF. V and J are TRBV27 and TRBJ1-5; 11 positions agree with TRBD1. The CDR3 runs 17 residues. V lost 2 bases, J lost 6 bases, and 9 bases stayed unmatched. Germline CDR1 MNHEY, CDR2 SMNVEV (reference sequence).

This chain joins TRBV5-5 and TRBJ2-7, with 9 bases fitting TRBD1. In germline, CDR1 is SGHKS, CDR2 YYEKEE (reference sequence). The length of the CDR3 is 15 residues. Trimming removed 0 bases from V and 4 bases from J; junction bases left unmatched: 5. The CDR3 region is CASSLEGQGFYEQYF. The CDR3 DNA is TGTGCCAGCAGCTTGGAGGGACAGGGTTTTTACGAGCAGTACTTC.

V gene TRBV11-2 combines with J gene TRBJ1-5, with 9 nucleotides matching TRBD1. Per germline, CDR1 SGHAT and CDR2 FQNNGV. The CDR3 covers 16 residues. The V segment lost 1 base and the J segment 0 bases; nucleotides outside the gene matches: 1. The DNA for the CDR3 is TGTGCCAGCAGCTTAGGGGACAGGGCTAGCAATCAGCCCCAGCATTTT. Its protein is CASSLGDRASNQPQHF.

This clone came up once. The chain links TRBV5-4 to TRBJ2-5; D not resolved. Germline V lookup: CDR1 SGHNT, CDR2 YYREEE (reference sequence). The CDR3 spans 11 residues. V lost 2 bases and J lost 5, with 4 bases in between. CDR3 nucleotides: TGTGCCAGCAGCTTCTACGAGACCCAGTACTTC. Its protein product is CASSFYETQYF.

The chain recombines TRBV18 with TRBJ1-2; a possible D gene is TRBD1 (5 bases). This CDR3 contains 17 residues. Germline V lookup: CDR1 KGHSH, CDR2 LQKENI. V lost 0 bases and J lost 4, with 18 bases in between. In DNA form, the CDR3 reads TGTGCCAGCTCACCACCTACGGCCTCAGGGTCTCGCTATGGCTACACCTTC. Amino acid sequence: CASSPPTASGSRYGYTF.